The T cell receptor (beta chain) under discussion was sequenced for a study of cytotoxic CD8 clonotypes in ibrutinib-treated CLL. Turning to the study itself: Recorded responses included around 24 partial and 2 complete; following median roughly 70 months, approximately 15 stayed remitted and around 12 progressed. Samples showed on average around 250,000 productive templates and roughly 90,000 productive rearrangements.

Regarding the study as a whole: Higher clonality was seen at ibrutinib response and a return toward baseline at progression. Few clonotypes were public, and these shrank or held steady under treatment.

The data were produced by immunoSEQ multiplex PCR, yet TCRdb's version contains in-frame clones alone and is incomplete. Among 15,000 to 20,000 clones listed, over 75% were seen once. Comment on this clone: Its antigen is unknown.

CDR3 length equals 14 residues. V dropped 0 bases and J dropped 4 bases, with 10 bases sitting between them. Germline CDR1 is SGHRS and CDR2 is YFSETQ. This receptor was obtained from a human donor with chronic lymphocytic leukemia. The V gene is TRBV5-1, the J gene TRBJ1-2, with a weak D call TRBD1 (5 bases). The input for sequencing was PBMCs, taken before ibrutinib treatment. The CDR3 DNA reads TGCGCCAGCAGCTTGGATCAGGGACCCTATGGCTACACCTTC. The encoded protein is CASSLDQGPYGYTF. Together with reference TRBV5-1 and TRBJ1-2, the CDR3 gives the full variable domain: KAGVTQTPRYLIKTRGQQVTLSCSPISGHRSVSWYQQTPGQGLQFLFEYFSETQRNKGNFPGRFSGRQFSNSRSEMNVSTLELGDSALYLCASSLDQGPYGYTFGSGTRLTVV.